This T cell receptor (beta chain) was profiled in a study of blood T cells in healthy people across ages. Study-level information: Through template switching, about one barcoded beta molecule was captured per two T cells, as measured in model experiments.

Sample-barcoded 5' priming and a J-beta primer mix drove a second PCR of roughly 6 to 12 cycles. Tags on each cDNA molecule came from a template-switch adaptor with 12 random nucleotides. Each CDR3 protein gets one entry after TCRdb re-called the 5' RACE reads with MiXCR. The table has 1.2 million to 1.5 million distinct CDR3 sequences, 40% to 50% seen once. V was trimmed by 4 bases and J by 7 bases, leaving 7 bases between them. The germline V gene encodes CDR1 MNHNS and CDR2 SASEGT. The CDR3 contains 11 residues. This clonotype was detected a few times. Aged about 6 to 90, donors were systemically healthy Caucasians from Russia. Peripheral blood from each donor was collected in a volume of approximately 10 milliliters.

This TCR was sampled from a woman in her late teens or twenties in good health. The specimen was blood. V gene TRBV6-1 combines with J gene TRBJ1-2; D is unresolved. As DNA, the CDR3 is TGTGCCAGCAGTGGCTGGGGTGGCTACACCTTC. Translated: CASSGWGGYTF.